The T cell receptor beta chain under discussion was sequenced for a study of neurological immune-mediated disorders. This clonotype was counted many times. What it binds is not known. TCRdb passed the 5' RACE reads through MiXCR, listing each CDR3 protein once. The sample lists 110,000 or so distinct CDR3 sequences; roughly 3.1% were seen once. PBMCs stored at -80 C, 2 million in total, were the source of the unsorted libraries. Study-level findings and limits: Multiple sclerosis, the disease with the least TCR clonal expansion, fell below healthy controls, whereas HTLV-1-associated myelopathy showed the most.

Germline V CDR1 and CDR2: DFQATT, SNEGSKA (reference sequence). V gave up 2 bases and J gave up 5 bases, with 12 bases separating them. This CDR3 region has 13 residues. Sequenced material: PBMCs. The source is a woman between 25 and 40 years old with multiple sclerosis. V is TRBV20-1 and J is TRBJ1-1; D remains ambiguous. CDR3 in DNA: TGCAGTGCTAGACCCCACGGCGGTACTGAAGCTTTCTTT. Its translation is CSARPHGGTEAFF.